Listed below are T cell receptor beta chains from one sample, sequenced in a study of blood T cell repertoires in COVID-19. The table came from immunoSEQ multiplex PCR; TCRdb's copy has only in-frame clones and leaves some out. The sample lists 140,000 or so clones; 80% to 90% were seen once. Source material: PBMCs or T cells enriched from blood (not recorded which). These receptors all stem from a woman between 45 and 65 years old with acute COVID-19. CDR3s include the opening cysteine and the closing phenylalanine or tryptophan. Fields, in order: clone size, D gene, J gene, V gene, CDR3 DNA, CDR3 protein. The D gene is left open where the match is weak. Some rows mark clone size as missing; the rest say once, few, many or name a class of expanded clone.

>.|.|TRBJ1-3|TRBV27
TGTGCCAGCAGTCCCTTGGGGCGGAGTGGAAACACCATATATTTT
CASSPLGRSGNTIYF
>.|TRBD2|TRBJ2-7|TRBV5-1
TGCGCCAGCAGCAAAGGGACTAGCGGCCCTCCTTCCTACGAGCAGTACTTC
CASSKGTSGPPSYEQYF
>.|TRBD2|TRBJ2-1|TRBV19
TGTGCCAGTAGTTCTCGGACTAGCGGGAGGGTTGTCTATGAGCAGTTCTTC
CASSSRTSGRVVYEQFF
>few|TRBD2|TRBJ2-5|TRBV15
TGTGCCACCTCGGCGGGAGTTCGGGAGACCCAGTACTTC
CATSAGVRETQYF
>once|.|TRBJ1-3|TRBV5-6
TGTGCCAGCAGCTTGCCGACAGACTCTGGAAACACCATATATTTT
CASSLPTDSGNTIYF
>.|.|TRBJ2-2|TRBV5-1
TGCGCCAGCAGCTTGGTAACGGTCGGGGCCGGGGAGCTGTTTTTT
CASSLVTVGAGELFF
>few|.|TRBJ1-2|TRBV7-9
TGTGCCAGCAGCTTAGGAGGGCAGGACTCGGGCTACACCTTC
CASSLGGQDSGYTF
>.|.|TRBJ2-1|TRBV28
TGTGCCAGCAGTTTTAGAAGGGGGGGTGAGCAGTTCTTC
CASSFRRGGEQFF
>few|TRBD1|TRBJ1-6|TRBV11-2
TGTGCCAGCAGTTACAGGGGGCGGAATTCACCCCTCCACTTT
CASSYRGRNSPLHF
>.|TRBD1|TRBJ1-1|TRBV28
TGTGCCAGCAGTTCGAGGACAGGGGGCGCGTCGGGGACTGAAGCTTTCTTT
CASSSRTGGASGTEAFF
>.|.|TRBJ2-7|TRBV10-2
TGCGCCAGCAGCCCTGACAGGTACGAGCAGTACTTC
CASSPDRYEQYF
>.|.|TRBJ2-3|TRBV21-1
TGTGCCAGCAGCAAAGTAACTAGCGGGAGAGATACGCAGTATTTT
CASSKVTSGRDTQYF
>.|TRBD1|TRBJ2-7|TRBV6-1
TGTGCCAGCAGTGAGGGACAGGGGGCAGGGGAGCAGTACTTC
CASSEGQGAGEQYF